These 11 T cell receptor beta chains were sequenced from one sample in a study of blood T cell repertoires in COVID-19. The repertoire was sequenced with immunoSEQ multiplex PCR; TCRdb's copy has only in-frame clones and lacks some. The table lists approximately 26,000 clones, roughly three quarters of them singletons. Sequenced sample: peripheral blood. The receptors originated from a man at least 80 years old with active or convalescent COVID-19.

Worth noting for this clone: Other DNA sequences in the same sample also yield this CDR3. Here the CDR3 reads CASSPRTGGNTEAFF. DNA of the CDR3: TGTGCCAGCAGCCCGAGGACAGGGGGGAACACTGAAGCTTTCTTT. This rearrangement joins TRBV7-2 to TRBJ1-1, with 10 bases identical to TRBD1. This CDR3 is 15 amino acids long. The germline gives CDR1 SGHTA, CDR2 FQGNSA. The V gene end was trimmed by 5 bases and the J gene end by 1 base; junction bases not matched to a gene: 4.

This clone was observed a single time. The chain links TRBV7-9 to TRBJ2-7; TRBD2 aligns across 13 bases. Germline CDR1 SEHNR, CDR2 FQNEAQ (reference sequence). V lost 11 bases and J lost 4; bases outside the gene matches: 5. The CDR3 runs 13 residues. The CDR3 spells CALRTSGSYEQYF. The CDR3, as DNA: TGTGCCCTCAGGACTAGCGGGAGTTACGAGCAGTACTTC.

The V gene is TRBV19, the J gene TRBJ2-5; 8 positions match TRBD2. This CDR3 has 14 residues. Germline V gene sequence: CDR1 LNHDA, CDR2 SQIVND (reference sequence). J lost 2 bases, V lost 6 bases, and 5 bases had no gene match. CDR3: CASSGGGPQETQYF. In DNA, the CDR3 is TGTGCCAGTAGCGGGGGGGGACCTCAAGAGACCCAGTACTTC.

Sample share makes this clone medium-sized. V usage is TRBV6-1 and J usage is TRBJ2-5; weak D call: TRBD1 (5 bases). The germline V gene has CDR1 MNHNS and CDR2 SASEGT. This CDR3 has 18 amino acids. Trimming took 2 bases from V and 4 from J, leaving 23 bases between them. DNA of the CDR3: TGTGCCAGCAGTGAACGAGCCCTAGGTGGGGCGGTGGGAGAGACCCAGTACTTC. It is translated as CASSERALGGAVGETQYF.

This chain uses TRBV2 with TRBJ2-3, with 7 bases fitting TRBD2. This CDR3 is built from 15 residues. From germline, CDR1 is SNHLY and CDR2 FYNNEI. V lost 7 bases, J lost 1 base, and 8 bases stayed unmatched. CDR3 in amino acids: CASNRAGVRTDTQYF. The CDR3 DNA reads TGTGCCAGCAATAGGGCGGGAGTCCGCACAGATACGCAGTATTTT.

The rearrangement links TRBV7-8 to TRBJ2-3; TRBD2 matches 7 bases. Germline CDR1 SGHVS, CDR2 FQNEAQ. The V gene end was trimmed by 1 base and the J gene end by 0 bases; junction bases not matched to a gene: 13. The CDR3 has 19 residues. DNA of the CDR3: TGTGCCAGCAGCTTAGTAAGGCAGGGACTAACCTCTAGCACAGATACGCAGTATTTT. Translating gives CASSLVRQGLTSSTDTQYF.

This clone is large (0.1 to 1%) by share. J is TRBJ2-7 and V is TRBV29-1, with TRBD1 matching over 8 bases. The V segment lost 4 bases and the J segment 5 bases; nucleotides outside the gene matches: 7. The CDR3 runs to 13 residues. Germline values: CDR1 SQVTM, CDR2 ANQGSEA. Written as DNA, the CDR3 is TGCAGCGTTGTAGGGCAGGGGGCCAACGAGCAGTACTTC. Its protein product is CSVVGQGANEQYF.

Relative to its sample, this clone is medium-sized (0.01 to 0.1%). The chain is built from TRBV29-1 and TRBJ2-2; 10 bases fit TRBD1. Germline loops: CDR1 SQVTM, CDR2 ANQGSEA. Trimming at V came to 3 bases and at J to 5 bases, leaving 9 bases not matched to a gene. CDR3 size: 16 residues. The DNA of the CDR3 is TGCAGCGTTGAGACGGGGACAGGGGTCGGAACCGGGGAGCTGTTTTTT. As protein: CSVETGTGVGTGELFF.

CDR3 residues: CASRPDRENTEAFF. CDR3 DNA sequence: TGTGCCAGCAGACCGGACAGGGAGAACACTGAAGCTTTCTTT. The chain is built from TRBV2 and TRBJ1-1; 8 positions match TRBD1. This CDR3 has 14 amino acids. The germline V gene has CDR1 SNHLY and CDR2 FYNNEI. V lost 6 bases to trimming and J lost 1 base; unmatched junction nucleotides: 4.

The chain combines TRBV6-5 with TRBJ1-3, with D perhaps matching TRBD1 (5 bases). Germline V lookup: CDR1 MNHEY, CDR2 SVGAGI. Trimming cost V 6 bases and J 4 bases, with 10 bases left between them. This CDR3 spans 13 amino acids. CDR3: CASRQVGGNTIYF. CDR3 DNA: TGTGCCAGCAGACAGGTGGGGGGAAACACCATATATTTT.

The rearrangement uses TRBV28 and TRBJ1-2, with TRBD1 matching over 9 bases. CDR1 and CDR2 from the germline V gene are MDHEN and SYDVKM. V shed 5 bases and J 4 bases; nucleotides not matched to a gene: 8. This CDR3 is built from 15 residues. The CDR3 DNA is TGTGCCAGCAGTCTGACCGGGACAGGGAGCTATGGCTACACCTTC. It encodes CASSLTGTGSYGYTF.